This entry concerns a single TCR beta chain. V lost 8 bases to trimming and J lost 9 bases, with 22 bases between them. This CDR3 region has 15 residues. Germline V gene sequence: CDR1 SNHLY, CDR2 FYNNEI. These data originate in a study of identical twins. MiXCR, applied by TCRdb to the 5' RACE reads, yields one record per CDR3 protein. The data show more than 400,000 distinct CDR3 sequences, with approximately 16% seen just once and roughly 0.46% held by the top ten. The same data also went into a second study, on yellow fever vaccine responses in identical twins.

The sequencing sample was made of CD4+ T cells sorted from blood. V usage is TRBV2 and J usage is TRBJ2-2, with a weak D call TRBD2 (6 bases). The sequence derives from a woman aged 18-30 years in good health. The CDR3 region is CASSGTPAESRELFF. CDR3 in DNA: TGTGCCAGCTCTGGGACTCCCGCCGAGTCTAGGGAGCTGTTTTTT.